A selection of T cell receptor beta chains follows, all from one sample in a study of T-cell memory formation after mild COVID-19. Each CDR3 protein is one row after TCRdb ran MiXCR on the 5' RACE reads. This sample yields under 700,000 distinct CDR3 sequences, of which 20% are seen a single time; around 12% belongs to the top ten. Material: PBMCs or a T cell subset sorted from them (not recorded which). The receptors come from an adult woman who had mild COVID-19 (a few samples of this study predate the infection). Cell type and time point are not known. Each CDR3 is given with its conserved first and last residue. The D gene is left open where the match is weak. Expanded clones are given a class, and other clones once, few, many or no size at all.

>TRBV9|.|few|TRBJ1-2
TGTGCCAGCAGCGTAGTTCCAGGAAATAATGGCTACACCTTC
CASSVVPGNNGYTF
>TRBV5-1|.|few|TRBJ2-7
TGCGCCAGCAGAACTAGCAGTACCTACGAGCAGTACTTC
CASRTSSTYEQYF
>TRBV10-3|TRBD2|few|TRBJ2-3
TGTGCCATCAAGACAGGCGGGGGGACCTCCACAGATACGCAGTATTTT
CAIKTGGGTSTDTQYF
>TRBV7-4|.|.|TRBJ1-5
TGTGCCAGCAGCTTCGAGAGGGGCCTCATTGGCAATCAGCCCCAGCATTTT
CASSFERGLIGNQPQHF
>TRBV7-8|.|few|TRBJ1-6
TGTGCCAGCAGCTTAAGCGGATTCCCGTTATCCTATAATTCACCCCTCCACTTT
CASSLSGFPLSYNSPLHF
>TRBV19|TRBD1|few|TRBJ2-1
TGTGCCAGTAGTGTTCGACAGGGTTGGGACGAGCAGTTCTTC
CASSVRQGWDEQFF
>TRBV7-3|TRBD1|few|TRBJ1-1
TGTGCCAGCAGCTTAACCGCCGGACAGGGAGGAACTGAAGCTTTCTTT
CASSLTAGQGGTEAFF
>TRBV12-3/TRBV12-4|.|.|TRBJ1-5
TGTGCCAGCAGTGATGGACAGCTGAGCAATCAGCCCCAGCATTTT
CASSDGQLSNQPQHF
>TRBV5-1|TRBD2|few|TRBJ2-7
TGCGCCAGCAGGCCGACAGCGGGGGGGCTTTCCTACGAGCAGTACTTC
CASRPTAGGLSYEQYF
>TRBV18|.|.|TRBJ2-1
TGTGCCAGCTCACCAACACAGAATGACAATGAGCAGTTCTTC
CASSPTQNDNEQFF
>TRBV6-5|.|once|TRBJ2-7
TGTGCCAGCAGCGTTTCCCAGGGGCTTGAGCAGTACTTC
CASSVSQGLEQYF
>TRBV6-6|TRBD1|.|TRBJ2-7
TGTGCCAGCAGTTCCCGGGACAGGGGCTCCTACGAGCAGTACTTC
CASSSRDRGSYEQYF
>TRBV5-8|TRBD1|.|TRBJ2-1
TGTGCCAGCAGCAGAAAAAGACAGGGCAGTGAGCAGTTCTTC
CASSRKRQGSEQFF
>TRBV7-6|TRBD1|.|TRBJ2-3
TGTGCCAGCAGCTCGCCCCGGGACAGGGTGCGAGGGACAGATACGCAGTATTTT
CASSSPRDRVRGTDTQYF
>TRBV28|.|many|TRBJ2-1
TGTGCCAGCAGTTTAGGTGGACTTGAGCGGTTCTTC
CASSLGGLERFF